The source of this T cell receptor (beta chain) is a study of tumor-infiltrating lymphocytes in oesophageal squamous cell carcinoma. TCRdb independently ran MiXCR on the PCR reads; one entry per CDR3 protein. Here the sample spans 3,000 to 4,000 distinct CDR3 sequences, 16% being singletons. This clonotype was detected ten times or more. The germline V gene has CDR1 LGHDT and CDR2 YNNKEL (reference sequence). The V and J ends lost 5 bases and 5 bases respectively, with 15 bases between them. The CDR3 sequence is 14 residues long. The clonotype comes from a male donor with esophageal squamous cell carcinoma. The specimen sequenced was esophageal tumor tissue. V gene TRBV3-1 combines with J gene TRBJ1-1; D call uncertain. Here the CDR3 reads CASSVGSAVTEAFF. As DNA, the CDR3 is TGTGCCAGCAGCGTCGGATCCGCGGTTACTGAAGCTTTCTTT.